This entry describes one TCR beta chain. This specimen belongs to a study of shared clonotypes between healthy human individuals. Positively selected for CCR7, the CD45RO-negative cells used as naive CD8 cells excluded terminally differentiated effector memory CD45RA+ cells. The CDR3 covers 14 residues. V gave up 3 bases and J gave up 6 bases, with 13 bases separating them. Germline lookup yields CDR1 SGHNT and CDR2 YYREEE (reference sequence). Sequencing was performed with immunoSEQ multiplex PCR; in TCRdb, only in-frame clones are kept and a portion is missing. Of around 550,000 clones listed, 95% are singletons.

The sample was naive CD8+ T cells sorted from blood. The TCR was taken from a woman under 40 in good health. V is TRBV5-4 and J is TRBJ2-4, with TRBD1 as a possible D gene (6 bases). CDR3 bases: TGTGCCAGCAGCTCGGACAGTCCCTTAAACATTCAGTACTTC. This gives the protein CASSSDSPLNIQYF.